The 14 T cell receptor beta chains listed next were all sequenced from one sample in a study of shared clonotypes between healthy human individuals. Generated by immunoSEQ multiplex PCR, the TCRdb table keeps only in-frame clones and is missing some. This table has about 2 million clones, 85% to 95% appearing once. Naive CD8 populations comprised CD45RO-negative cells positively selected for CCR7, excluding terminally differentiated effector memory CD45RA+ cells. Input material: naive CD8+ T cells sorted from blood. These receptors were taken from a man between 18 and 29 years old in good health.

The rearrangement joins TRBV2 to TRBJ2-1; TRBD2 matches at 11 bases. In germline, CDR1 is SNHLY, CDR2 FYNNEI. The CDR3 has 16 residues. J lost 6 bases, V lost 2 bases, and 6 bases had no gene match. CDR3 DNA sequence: TGTGCCAGCAGTGAAACTAGCGGGAGAATACGCAATGAGCAGTTCTTC. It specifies CASSETSGRIRNEQFF.

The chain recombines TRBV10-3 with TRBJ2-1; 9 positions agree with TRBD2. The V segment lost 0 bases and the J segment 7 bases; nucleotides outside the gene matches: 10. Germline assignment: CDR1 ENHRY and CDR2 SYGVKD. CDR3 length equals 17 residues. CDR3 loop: CAISESMASGDRNEQFF. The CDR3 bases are TGTGCCATCAGTGAGTCTATGGCTAGCGGGGATCGTAATGAGCAGTTCTTC.

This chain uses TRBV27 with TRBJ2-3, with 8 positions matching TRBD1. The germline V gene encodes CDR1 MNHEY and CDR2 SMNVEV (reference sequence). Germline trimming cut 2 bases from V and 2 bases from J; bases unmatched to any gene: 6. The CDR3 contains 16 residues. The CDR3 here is CASSLNPTGVTDTQYF. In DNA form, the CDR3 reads TGTGCCAGCAGTTTAAATCCGACAGGGGTCACAGATACGCAGTATTTT.

CDR3 protein: CASSIVADAYEQYF. CDR3 sequence (DNA): TGTGCCAGTAGTATCGTGGCAGACGCCTACGAGCAGTACTTC. The V call is TRBV19, the J call TRBJ2-7; no definite D call. The CDR3 totals 14 residues. Germline V gene data show CDR1 as LNHDA and CDR2 as SQIVND (reference sequence). Between the trimmed V and J ends, which lost 3 bases and 2 bases, there was a span of 11 bases.

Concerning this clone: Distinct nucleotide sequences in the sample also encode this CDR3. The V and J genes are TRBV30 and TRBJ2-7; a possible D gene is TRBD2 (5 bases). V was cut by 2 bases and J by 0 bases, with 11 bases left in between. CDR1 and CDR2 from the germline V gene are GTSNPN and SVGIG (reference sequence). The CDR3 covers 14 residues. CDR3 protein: CAWSLSGSSYEQYF. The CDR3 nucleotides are TGTGCCTGGAGTTTGAGCGGAAGCTCCTACGAGCAGTACTTC.

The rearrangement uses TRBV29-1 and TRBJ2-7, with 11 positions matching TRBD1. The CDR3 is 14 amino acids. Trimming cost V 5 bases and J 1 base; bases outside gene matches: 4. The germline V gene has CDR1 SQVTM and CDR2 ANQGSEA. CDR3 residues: CSVWDRGSSYEQYF. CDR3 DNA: TGCAGCGTTTGGGACAGGGGGTCTTCCTACGAGCAGTACTTC.

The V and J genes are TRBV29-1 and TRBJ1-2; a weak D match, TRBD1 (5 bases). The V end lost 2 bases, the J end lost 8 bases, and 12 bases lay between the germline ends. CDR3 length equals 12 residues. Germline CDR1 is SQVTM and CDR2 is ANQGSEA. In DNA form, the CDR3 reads TGCAGCGTTGAAAAGGGGCAAGAGGGCTACACCTTC. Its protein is CSVEKGQEGYTF.

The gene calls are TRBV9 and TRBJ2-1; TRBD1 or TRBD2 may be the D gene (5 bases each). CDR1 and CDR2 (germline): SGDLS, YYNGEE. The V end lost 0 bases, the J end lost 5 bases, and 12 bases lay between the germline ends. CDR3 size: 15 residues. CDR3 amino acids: CASSVDGAPHNEQFF. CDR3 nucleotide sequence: TGTGCCAGCAGCGTAGACGGGGCCCCTCACAATGAGCAGTTCTTC.

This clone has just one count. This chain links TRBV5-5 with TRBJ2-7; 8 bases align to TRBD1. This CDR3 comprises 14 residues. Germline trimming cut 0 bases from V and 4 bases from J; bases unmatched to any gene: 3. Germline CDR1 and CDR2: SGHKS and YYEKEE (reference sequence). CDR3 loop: CASSLAQGAYEQYF. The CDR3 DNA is TGTGCCAGCAGCTTGGCCCAGGGGGCGTACGAGCAGTACTTC.

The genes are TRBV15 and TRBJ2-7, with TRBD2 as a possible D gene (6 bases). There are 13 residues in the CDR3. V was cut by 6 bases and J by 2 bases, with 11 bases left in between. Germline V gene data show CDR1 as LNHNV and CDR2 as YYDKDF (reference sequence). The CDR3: CATREGQTYEQYF. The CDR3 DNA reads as TGTGCCACCAGGGAGGGCCAGACCTACGAGCAGTACTTC. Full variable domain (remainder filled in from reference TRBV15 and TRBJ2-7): DAMVIQNPRYQVTQFGKPVTLSCSQTLNHNVMYWYQQKSSQAPKLLFHYYDKDFNNEADTPDNFQSRRPNTSFCFLDIRSPGLGDTAMYLCATREGQTYEQYFGPGTRLTVT.

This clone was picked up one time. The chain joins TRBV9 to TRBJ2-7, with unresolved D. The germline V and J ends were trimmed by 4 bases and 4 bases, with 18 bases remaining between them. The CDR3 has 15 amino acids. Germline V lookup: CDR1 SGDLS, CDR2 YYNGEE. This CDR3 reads CASSPTGVPLYEQYF. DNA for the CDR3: TGTGCCAGCAGCCCGACTGGGGTGCCCCTGTACGAGCAGTACTTC.

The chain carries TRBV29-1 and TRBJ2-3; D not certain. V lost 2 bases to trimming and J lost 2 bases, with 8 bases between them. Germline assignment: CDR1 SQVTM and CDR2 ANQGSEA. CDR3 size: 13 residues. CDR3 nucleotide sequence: TGCAGCGTTGAACTCCAGAACACAGATACGCAGTATTTT. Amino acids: CSVELQNTDTQYF.

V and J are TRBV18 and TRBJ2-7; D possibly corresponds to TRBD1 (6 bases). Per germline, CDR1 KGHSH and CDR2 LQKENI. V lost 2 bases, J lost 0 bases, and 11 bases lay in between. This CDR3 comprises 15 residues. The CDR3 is CASSPSLQGSYEQYF. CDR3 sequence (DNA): TGTGCCAGCTCACCATCGTTACAGGGCTCCTACGAGCAGTACTTC.

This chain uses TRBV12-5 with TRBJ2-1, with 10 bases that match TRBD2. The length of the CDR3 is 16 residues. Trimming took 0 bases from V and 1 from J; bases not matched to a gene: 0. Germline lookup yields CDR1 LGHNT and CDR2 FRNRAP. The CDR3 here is CASGLVTSGSYNEQFF. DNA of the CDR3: TGTGCTAGTGGTTTGGTGACTAGCGGGTCCTACAATGAGCAGTTCTTC. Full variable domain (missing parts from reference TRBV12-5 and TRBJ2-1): DARVTQTPRHKVTEMGQEVTMRCQPILGHNTVFWYRQTMMQGLELLAYFRNRAPLDDSGMPKDRFSAEMPDATLATLKIQPSEPRDSAVYFCASGLVTSGSYNEQFFGPGTRLTVL.